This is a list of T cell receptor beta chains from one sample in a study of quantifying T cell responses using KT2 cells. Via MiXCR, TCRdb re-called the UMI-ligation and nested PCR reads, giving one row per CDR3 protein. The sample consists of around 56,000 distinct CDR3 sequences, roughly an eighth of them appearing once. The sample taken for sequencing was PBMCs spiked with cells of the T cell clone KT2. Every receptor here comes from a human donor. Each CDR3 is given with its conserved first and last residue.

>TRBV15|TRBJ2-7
CATSRDHVLRGYEQYF
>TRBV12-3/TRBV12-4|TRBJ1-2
CASSPDNYGYTF
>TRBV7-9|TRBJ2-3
CASNIAGAEDTQYF
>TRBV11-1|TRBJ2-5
CASSSGSLQSGETQYF
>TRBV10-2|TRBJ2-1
CASSEGGRGDRWQFF
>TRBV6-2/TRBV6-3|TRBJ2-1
CASRGPYNEQFF
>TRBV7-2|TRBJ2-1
CASSRGRLLAPEQFF
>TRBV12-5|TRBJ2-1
CASGLRVVKSSYNEQFF
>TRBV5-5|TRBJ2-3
CASSLGQGVVF
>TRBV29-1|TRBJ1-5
CSVGPGGANNQPQHF
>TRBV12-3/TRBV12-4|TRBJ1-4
CASSGDRGGPTNEKLFF
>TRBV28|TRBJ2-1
CASSPDSVWGNEQFF
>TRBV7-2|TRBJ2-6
CASSLGPVDYSGANVLTF
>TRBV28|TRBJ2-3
CASSFLLRGVADTQYF
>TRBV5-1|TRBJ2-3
CASSGGAGTDTQYF
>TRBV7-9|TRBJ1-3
CASSTSGTDFSGNTIYF
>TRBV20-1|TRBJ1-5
CSAITSYSNQPQHF
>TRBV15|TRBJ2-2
CATSRPRTGTYTGELFF
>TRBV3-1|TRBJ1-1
CASSVTGNTEAFF
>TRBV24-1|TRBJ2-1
CATSDLTQGNEQFF
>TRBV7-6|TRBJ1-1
CASSLRGSGLGNTEAFF
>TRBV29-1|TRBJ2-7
CSVEADRGYEQYF
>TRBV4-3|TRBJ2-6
CASSQDPSGSSGANVLTF
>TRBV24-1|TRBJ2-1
CATSDFGRSTYNEQFF
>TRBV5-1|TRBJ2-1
CASSLVGSRYNEQFF
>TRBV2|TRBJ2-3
CASLFDRAATDTQYF
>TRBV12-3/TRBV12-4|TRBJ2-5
CASSSGEETQYF
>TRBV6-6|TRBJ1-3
CASSYPQSSGNTIYF
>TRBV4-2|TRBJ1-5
CASSQETGINQPQHF
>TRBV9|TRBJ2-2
CASSEGTRTGELFF
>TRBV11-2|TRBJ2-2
CAGGGPGELFF
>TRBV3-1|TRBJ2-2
CASSQDEFYTGELFF